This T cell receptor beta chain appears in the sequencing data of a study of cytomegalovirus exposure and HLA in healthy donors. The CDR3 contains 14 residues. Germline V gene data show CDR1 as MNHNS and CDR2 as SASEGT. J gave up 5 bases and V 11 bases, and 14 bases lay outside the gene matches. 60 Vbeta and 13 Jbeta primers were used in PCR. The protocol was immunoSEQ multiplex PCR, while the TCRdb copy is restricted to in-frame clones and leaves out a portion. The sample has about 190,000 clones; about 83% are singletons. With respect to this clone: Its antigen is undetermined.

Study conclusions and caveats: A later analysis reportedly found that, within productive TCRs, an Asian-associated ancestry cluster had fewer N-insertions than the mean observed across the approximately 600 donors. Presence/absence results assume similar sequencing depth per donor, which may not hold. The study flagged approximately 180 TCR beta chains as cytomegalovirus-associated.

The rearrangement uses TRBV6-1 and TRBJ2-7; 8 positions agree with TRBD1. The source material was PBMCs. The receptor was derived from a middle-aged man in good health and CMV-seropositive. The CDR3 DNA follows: TGTGCCGGCGACAGGGGATCCCCGGGAAACGAGCAGTACTTC. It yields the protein CAGDRGSPGNEQYF.